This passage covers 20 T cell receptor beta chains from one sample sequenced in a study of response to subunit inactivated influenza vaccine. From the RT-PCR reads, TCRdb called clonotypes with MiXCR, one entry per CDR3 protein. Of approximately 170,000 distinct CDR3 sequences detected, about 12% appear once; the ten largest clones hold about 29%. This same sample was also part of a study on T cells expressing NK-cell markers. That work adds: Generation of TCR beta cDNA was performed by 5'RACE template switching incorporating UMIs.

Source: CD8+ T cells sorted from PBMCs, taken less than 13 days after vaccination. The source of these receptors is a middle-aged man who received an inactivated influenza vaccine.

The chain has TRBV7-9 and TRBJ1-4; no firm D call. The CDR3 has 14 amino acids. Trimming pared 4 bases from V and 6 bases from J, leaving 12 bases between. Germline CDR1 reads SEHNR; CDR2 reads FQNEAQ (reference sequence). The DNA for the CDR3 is TGTGCCAGCAGCTATTTTGGGGTGGATGAAAAACTGTTTTTT. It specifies CASSYFGVDEKLFF.

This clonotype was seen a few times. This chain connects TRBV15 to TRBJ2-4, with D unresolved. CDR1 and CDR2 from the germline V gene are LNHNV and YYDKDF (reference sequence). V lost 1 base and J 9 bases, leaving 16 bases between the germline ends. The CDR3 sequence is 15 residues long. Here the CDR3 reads CATSRVKGGGGIQYF. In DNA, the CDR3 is TGTGCCACCAGCAGAGTCAAGGGCGGTGGTGGCATTCAGTACTTC.

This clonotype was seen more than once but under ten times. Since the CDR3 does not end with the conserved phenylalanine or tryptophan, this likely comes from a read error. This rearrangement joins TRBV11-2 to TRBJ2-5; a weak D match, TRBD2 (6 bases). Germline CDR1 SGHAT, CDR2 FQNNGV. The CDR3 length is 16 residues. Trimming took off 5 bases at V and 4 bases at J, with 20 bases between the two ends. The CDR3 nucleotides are TGTGCCAGCAGCCGTTGGGGCGGAGAAGCGGGAGAGACCCAGTACTTG. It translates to CASSRWGGEAGETQYL.

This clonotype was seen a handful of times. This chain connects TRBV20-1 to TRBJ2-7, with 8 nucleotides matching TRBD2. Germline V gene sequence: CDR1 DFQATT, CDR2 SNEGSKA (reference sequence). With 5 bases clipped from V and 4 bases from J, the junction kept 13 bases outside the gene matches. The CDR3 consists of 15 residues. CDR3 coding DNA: TGCAGTGCTTCCCACCGGGAGGGCCAAGGATACGAGCAGTACTTC. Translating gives CSASHREGQGYEQYF.

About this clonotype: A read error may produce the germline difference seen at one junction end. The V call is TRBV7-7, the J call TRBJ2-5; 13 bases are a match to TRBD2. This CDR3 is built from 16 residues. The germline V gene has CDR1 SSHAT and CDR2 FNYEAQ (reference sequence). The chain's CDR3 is CASSLGTSGAQETQYF. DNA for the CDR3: TGTGCTAGCAGCTTAGGGACTAGCGGGGCCCAAGAGACCCAGTACTTC.

Written as DNA, the CDR3 is TGTGCCAGCAGCTCGGGACTAACCTACAATGAGCAGTTCTTC. This encodes CASSSGLTYNEQFF. The chain combines TRBV5-4 with TRBJ2-1, with TRBD2 identical over 7 bases. Per germline, CDR1 SGHNT and CDR2 YYREEE (reference sequence). The CDR3 is 14 amino acids. Trimming removed 3 bases from V and 2 bases from J; junction bases left unmatched: 2.

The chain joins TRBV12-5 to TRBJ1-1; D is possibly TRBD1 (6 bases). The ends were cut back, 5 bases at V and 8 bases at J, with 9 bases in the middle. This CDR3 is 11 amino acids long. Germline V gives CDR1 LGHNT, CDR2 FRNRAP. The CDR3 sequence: CASGNRDEAFF. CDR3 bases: TGTGCTAGTGGTAACAGGGACGAAGCTTTCTTT.

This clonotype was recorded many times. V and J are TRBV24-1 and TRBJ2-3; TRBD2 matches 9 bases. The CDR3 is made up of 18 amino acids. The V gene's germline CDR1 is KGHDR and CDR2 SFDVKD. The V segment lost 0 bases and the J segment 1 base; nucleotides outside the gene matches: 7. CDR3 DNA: TGTGCCACCAGTGATTTGGCCGATAGCGGGGGCCGCACAGATACGCAGTATTTT. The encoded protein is CATSDLADSGGRTDTQYF.

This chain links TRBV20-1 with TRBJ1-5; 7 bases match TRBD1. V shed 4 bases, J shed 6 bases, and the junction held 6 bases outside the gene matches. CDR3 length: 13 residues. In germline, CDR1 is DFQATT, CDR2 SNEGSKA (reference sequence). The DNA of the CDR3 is TGCAGTGCTATCGACAGGGAGGTTCAGCCCCAGCATTTT. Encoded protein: CSAIDREVQPQHF.

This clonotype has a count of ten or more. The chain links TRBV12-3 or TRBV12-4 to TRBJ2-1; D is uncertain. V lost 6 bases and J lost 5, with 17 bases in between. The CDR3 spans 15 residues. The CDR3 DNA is TGTGCCAGCAGCCTCGACACCGGTCCAAACAATGAGCAGTTCTTC. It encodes CASSLDTGPNNEQFF.

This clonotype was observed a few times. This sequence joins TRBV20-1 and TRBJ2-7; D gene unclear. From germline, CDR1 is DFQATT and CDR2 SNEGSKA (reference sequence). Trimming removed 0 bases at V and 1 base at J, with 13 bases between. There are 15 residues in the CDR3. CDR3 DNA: TGCAGTGCTAGAGAGAGGAAGTCCCTATCCTACGAGCAGTACTTC. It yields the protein CSARERKSLSYEQYF.

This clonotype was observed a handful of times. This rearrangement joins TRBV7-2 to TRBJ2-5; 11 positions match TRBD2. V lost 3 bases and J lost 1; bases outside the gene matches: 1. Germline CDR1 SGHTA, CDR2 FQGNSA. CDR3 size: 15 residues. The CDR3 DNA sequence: TGTGCCAGCAGCTTTAGCGGGGGGGCCCAAGAGACCCAGTACTTC. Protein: CASSFSGGAQETQYF.

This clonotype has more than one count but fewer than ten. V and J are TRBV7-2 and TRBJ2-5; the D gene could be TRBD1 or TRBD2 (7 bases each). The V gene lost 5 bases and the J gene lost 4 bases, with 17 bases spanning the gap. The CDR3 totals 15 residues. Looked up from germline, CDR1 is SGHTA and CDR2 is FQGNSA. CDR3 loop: CASSTGASGAETQYF. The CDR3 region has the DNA TGTGCCAGCAGCACAGGGGCCAGCGGGGCAGAGACCCAGTACTTC.

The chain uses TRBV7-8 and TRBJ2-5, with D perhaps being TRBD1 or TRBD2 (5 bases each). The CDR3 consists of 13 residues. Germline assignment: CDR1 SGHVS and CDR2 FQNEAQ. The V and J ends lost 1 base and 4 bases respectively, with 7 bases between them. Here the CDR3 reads CASSLVGTETQYF. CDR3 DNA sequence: TGTGCCAGCAGCTTAGTTGGGACAGAGACCCAGTACTTC.

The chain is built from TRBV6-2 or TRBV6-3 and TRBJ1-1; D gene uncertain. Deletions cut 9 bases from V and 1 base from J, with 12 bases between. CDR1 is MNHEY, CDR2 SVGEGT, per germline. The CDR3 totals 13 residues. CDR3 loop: CASKIRENTEAFF. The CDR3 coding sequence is TGTGCCAGTAAAATAAGGGAGAACACTGAAGCTTTCTTT.

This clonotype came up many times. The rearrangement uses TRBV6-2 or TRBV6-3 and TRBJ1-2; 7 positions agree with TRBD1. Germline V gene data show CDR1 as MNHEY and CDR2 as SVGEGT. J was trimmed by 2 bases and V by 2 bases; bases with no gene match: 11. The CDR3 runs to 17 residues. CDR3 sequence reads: CASSYEHWDRTNYGYTF. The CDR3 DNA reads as TGTGCCAGCAGTTACGAACATTGGGACAGAACAAACTATGGCTACACCTTC.

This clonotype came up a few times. The CDR3 DNA is TGCAGCGCGAGCGGGATCACTGAAGCTTTCTTT. Translated: CSASGITEAFF. The V call is TRBV29-1, the J call TRBJ1-1, with unresolved D. V was pared by 7 bases and J by 4 bases, with 10 bases between. The length of the CDR3 is 11 residues. Germline CDR1 SQVTM, CDR2 ANQGSEA.

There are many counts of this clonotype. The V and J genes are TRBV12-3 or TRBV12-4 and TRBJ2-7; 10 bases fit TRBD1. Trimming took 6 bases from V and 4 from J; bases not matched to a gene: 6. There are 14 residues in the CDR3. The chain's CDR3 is CASSKTGGGYEQYF. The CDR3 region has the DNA TGTGCCAGCAGCAAGACAGGGGGCGGTTACGAGCAGTACTTC.

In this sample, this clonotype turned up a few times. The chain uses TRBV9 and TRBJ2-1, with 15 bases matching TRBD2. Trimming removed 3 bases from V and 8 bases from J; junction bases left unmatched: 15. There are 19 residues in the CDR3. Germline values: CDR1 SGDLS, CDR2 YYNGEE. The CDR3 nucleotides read TGTGCCAGCAGCGGAAACTTCCTAGGGACTAGCGGGAGGATCGATGAGCAGTTCTTC. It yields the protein CASSGNFLGTSGRIDEQFF.

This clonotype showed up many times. This CDR3 is CASSIGHDLEQFF. The CDR3 nucleotides read TGTGCCAGCAGTATCGGGCACGATCTTGAGCAGTTCTTC. V gene TRBV25-1 combines with J gene TRBJ2-1; D is unresolved. The CDR3 covers 13 residues. V was pared by 5 bases and J by 9 bases, with 14 bases between. The V gene's germline CDR1 is MGHDK and CDR2 SYGVNS.